One sample yielded the 9 T cell receptor beta chains listed below, sequenced in a study of blood T cells in healthy people across ages. The second PCR ran about 7 to 12 cycles with a sample-barcoded 5' primer and J-beta primers. One entry per CDR3 protein, called by TCRdb with MiXCR from the 5' RACE reads. The repertoire consists of some 1,800,000 distinct CDR3 sequences, with about two fifths occurring once and the leading ten covering roughly 23%. The specimen was blood. The receptors originated from a human donor in good health.

The J gene is TRBJ2-1, the V gene TRBV7-8; 8 nucleotides line up with TRBD2. This CDR3 is 15 amino acids long. Germline CDR1 is SGHVS and CDR2 is FQNEAQ. Trimming removed 4 bases from V and 2 bases from J; junction bases left unmatched: 4. For the CDR3, the DNA is TGTGCCAGCAGCTGGGAGCGGGGGACCTACAATGAGCAGTTCTTC. This sequence encodes CASSWERGTYNEQFF.

This clonotype has just a few counts. The rearrangement links TRBV4-3 to TRBJ1-2; perhaps TRBD1 as D (6 bases). Per germline, CDR1 LGHNA and CDR2 YSLEER. V lost 4 bases and J 3 bases, leaving 12 bases between the germline ends. The CDR3 contains 14 residues. The DNA of the CDR3 is TGCGCCAGCAGCCCAGACAGGACATACTATGGCTACACCTTC. Translation: CASSPDRTYYGYTF.

This clonotype was counted only a few times. The V gene is TRBV4-3, the J gene TRBJ1-1; no definite D call. This CDR3 contains 15 residues. Germline V gene data show CDR1 as LGHNA and CDR2 as YSLEER. V lost 4 bases and J lost 1, with 13 bases in between. CDR3 loop: CASSLDVNRNTEAFF. The DNA of the CDR3 is TGCGCCAGCAGCCTTGACGTGAATAGGAACACTGAAGCTTTCTTT.

This clonotype was seen only a few times. The rearrangement joins TRBV29-1 to TRBJ1-1; 7 bases fit TRBD1. V lost 8 bases to trimming and J lost 4 bases; unmatched junction nucleotides: 13. Germline CDR1 is SQVTM and CDR2 is ANQGSEA. This CDR3 is 14 amino acids long. The CDR3 is CSTRYQGDATEAFF. The DNA for the CDR3 is TGCAGCACTCGTTACCAGGGGGACGCCACTGAAGCTTTCTTT. Variable domain in full (rest from reference TRBV29-1 and TRBJ1-1): SAVISQKPSRDICQRGTSLTIQCQVDSQVTMMFWYRQQPGQSLTLIATANQGSEATYESGFVIDKFPISRPNLTFSTLTVSNMSPEDSSIYLCSTRYQGDATEAFFGQGTRLTVV.

For the CDR3, the DNA is TGTGCCAGCAGAGATAATGAGCAGTACTTC. Its protein is CASRDNEQYF. The chain employs TRBV12-3 or TRBV12-4 and TRBJ2-5; D unclear. V was cut by 6 bases and J by 11 bases, with 10 bases left in between. The CDR3 totals 10 residues.

This chain uses TRBV10-2 with TRBJ2-4, with D tentatively TRBD1 (5 bases). Germline-derived CDR1 and CDR2 are WSHSY and SAAADI. Trimming removed 7 bases at V and 13 bases at J, with 20 bases between. The CDR3 totals 13 residues. CDR3 nucleotides: TGCGCCAGCACTAGAGACAGCTACAATGAGCAGTACTTC. It codes for CASTRDSYNEQYF.

The V and J genes are TRBV20-1 and TRBJ2-5, with D possibly being TRBD1 or TRBD2 (6 bases each). V was shortened by 4 bases and J by 1 base, with 13 bases between the two germline ends. The CDR3 contains 14 residues. Per germline, CDR1 DFQATT and CDR2 SNEGSKA (reference sequence). This CDR3 is CSANRPGAQETQYF. The DNA for the CDR3 is TGCAGTGCTAACCGCCCGGGGGCCCAAGAGACCCAGTACTTC.

The J gene is TRBJ1-1, the V gene TRBV20-1, with a possible D match to TRBD1 (5 bases). There are 15 residues in the CDR3. Deletions cut 3 bases from V and 0 bases from J, with 14 bases between. CDR1 DFQATT and CDR2 SNEGSKA come from the germline V gene (reference sequence). CDR3 amino acids: CSASMGGGLNTEAFF. DNA of the CDR3: TGCAGTGCTAGTATGGGGGGAGGGTTGAACACTGAAGCTTTCTTT.

DNA for the CDR3: TGCAGTGCTATCCTAGGGACAGATGAAAAACTGTTTTTT. It encodes CSAILGTDEKLFF. The rearrangement joins TRBV20-1 to TRBJ1-4; 7 nucleotides match TRBD1. Unmatched junction bases numbered 5, after V lost 4 bases and J lost 6 bases. Germline CDR1 and CDR2: DFQATT and SNEGSKA (reference sequence). The CDR3 consists of 13 residues.